This T cell receptor (beta chain) appears in the sequencing data of a study of T cells in Graves' hyperthyroidism and ophthalmopathy. This clonotype appeared many times. Its target is not known. The CDR3 regions of TCR beta were amplified from RNA transcripts. Researchers ran a first-round RT-PCR on the TCR CDR3 using the HTBI primer set. TCRdb redid the calling of the multiplex PCR reads with MiXCR, one entry per CDR3 protein. This sample has 220,000 or so distinct CDR3 sequences; around 15% occur once, and the top ten carry around 28%. Trimming cost V 3 bases and J 0 bases, with 18 bases left between them. CDR1 KGHSH and CDR2 LQKENI come from the germline V gene. This CDR3 has 17 amino acids. Study conclusions and caveats: Expanded thyroid clonotypes (above 0.001) were mostly also found in blood.

The sequenced sample consisted of blood. The receptor's source is a woman between 18 and 29 years old with Graves' ophthalmopathy. V usage is TRBV18 and J usage is TRBJ2-7, with D perhaps TRBD2 (5 bases). The DNA for the CDR3 is TGTGCCAGCTCACCGACGGCCGGTGGACTCAGCTCCTACGAGCAGTACTTC. It encodes CASSPTAGGLSSYEQYF.